This T cell receptor beta chain is from a study of cytomegalovirus exposure and HLA in healthy donors. PCR employed 60 Vbeta and 13 Jbeta primers. The repertoire was sequenced with immunoSEQ multiplex PCR; TCRdb's copy has only in-frame clones and lacks some. The table has about 160,000 clones, 75% seen once. Whole-study findings and limits: Most sequenced TCRs were rare (though some public TCRs occurred in many donors). In a later analysis, HLA-associated TCR beta chains were more clonally expanded than equally common others.

Concerning this clone itself: What it binds is not known.

What was sequenced was PBMCs. The sequence derives from a woman between 50 and 59 years old in good health and CMV-seropositive.

The CDR3: CASSLALRSRDGYTF. CDR3 sequence (DNA): TGTGCCAGCAGCTTGGCCTTACGAAGTAGAGATGGCTACACCTTC. This chain connects TRBV5-6 to TRBJ1-2; D uncertain. The V end lost 0 bases, the J end lost 6 bases, and 15 bases lay between the germline ends. This CDR3 is built from 15 residues. Germline V gene data show CDR1 as SGHDT and CDR2 as YYEEEE. Full variable domain (remainder filled in from reference TRBV5-6 and TRBJ1-2): DAGVTQSPTHLIKTRGQQVTLRCSPKSGHDTVSWYQQALGQGPQFIFQYYEEEERQRGNFPDRFSGHQFPNYSSELNVNALLLGDSALYLCASSLALRSRDGYTFGSGTRLTVV.